This note documents a single T cell receptor (beta chain) sequence. It was with 60 Vbeta and 13 Jbeta primers that the PCR ran. Sequencing used immunoSEQ multiplex PCR; TCRdb keeps in-frame clones, though not all of them. Found here are 250,000 to 350,000 clones, 70% to 90% of them singletons; the top ten hold around 4.2%. These data are taken from a study of cytomegalovirus exposure and HLA in healthy donors. Trimming took off 3 bases at V and 2 bases at J, with 8 bases between the two ends. CDR1 MNHEY and CDR2 SMNVEV come from the germline V gene (reference sequence). The length of the CDR3 is 14 residues.

The rearrangement links TRBV27 to TRBJ2-1, with D uncertain. This TCR was sampled from a man in his forties in good health and CMV-seropositive. Sequenced sample: PBMCs. The DNA of the CDR3 is TGTGCCAGCAGTTTTCCCGGTACCTACAATGAGCAGTTCTTC. It encodes CASSFPGTYNEQFF.